This T cell receptor (beta chain) was identified in a study of a mutant IDH1 vaccine in newly diagnosed glioma. For the study at large: Treated patients were roughly 60% male, approximately 38% female, mean age about 41 years. Former treatment meant radiotherapy, temozolomide, or both; the majority had gotten both. Notes on the study in general: Changes to the top peripheral T cell clonotypes appeared unrelated to pseudoprogression.

The V end lost 5 bases, the J end lost 3 bases, and 19 bases lay between the germline ends. The CDR3 covers 17 residues. The V gene's germline CDR1 is SEHNR and CDR2 FQNEAQ (reference sequence). As for this clone: Its target is not known.

Profiled with immunoSEQ multiplex PCR; TCRdb holds only in-frame clones, not every one. This sample has approximately 34,000 clones; approximately 89% occur once, and the top ten carry roughly 2%. The time point is: week 47, end of study. Alongside topical imiquimod, each dose of vaccine comprised 300 ug of mutant IDH1 20-mer peptide. The material sequenced was PBMCs, taken from a glioma patient whose treatment included an IDH1 peptide vaccine. The receptor was isolated from a man aged 35 to 55 with glioma. The V gene is TRBV7-9, the J gene TRBJ1-4; D is ambiguous. The CDR3 bases are TGTGCCAGCAGCCACCAAATCCAGAGGACGGCTAATGAAAAACTGTTTTTT. It encodes CASSHQIQRTANEKLFF.